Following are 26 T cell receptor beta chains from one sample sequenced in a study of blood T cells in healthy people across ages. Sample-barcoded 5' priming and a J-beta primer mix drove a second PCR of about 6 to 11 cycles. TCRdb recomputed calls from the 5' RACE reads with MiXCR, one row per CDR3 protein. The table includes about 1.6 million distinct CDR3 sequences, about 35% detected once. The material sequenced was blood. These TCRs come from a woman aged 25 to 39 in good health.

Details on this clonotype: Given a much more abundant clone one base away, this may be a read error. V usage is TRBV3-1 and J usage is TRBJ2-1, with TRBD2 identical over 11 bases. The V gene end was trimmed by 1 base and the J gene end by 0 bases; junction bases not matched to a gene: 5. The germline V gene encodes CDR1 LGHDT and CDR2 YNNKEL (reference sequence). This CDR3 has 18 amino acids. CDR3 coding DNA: TGTGCCAGCAGCCAAGGGCCTAGCGGGGGGTACTCCTACAATGAGCAGTTCTTC. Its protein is CASSQGPSGGYSYNEQFF.

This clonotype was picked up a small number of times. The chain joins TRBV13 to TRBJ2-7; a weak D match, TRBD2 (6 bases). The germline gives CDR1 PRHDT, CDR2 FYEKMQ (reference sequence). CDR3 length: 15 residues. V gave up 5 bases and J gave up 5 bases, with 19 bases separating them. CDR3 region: CASSAGLTPTNEQYF. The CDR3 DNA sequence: TGTGCCAGCAGCGCCGGACTAACCCCAACCAACGAGCAGTACTTC.

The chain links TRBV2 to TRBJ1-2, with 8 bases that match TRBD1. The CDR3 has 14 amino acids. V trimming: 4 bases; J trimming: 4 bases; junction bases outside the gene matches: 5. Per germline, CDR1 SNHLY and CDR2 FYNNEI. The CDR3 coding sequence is TGTGCCAGCAGTGGGACAGGGAGTACCTATGGCTACACCTTC. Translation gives CASSGTGSTYGYTF.

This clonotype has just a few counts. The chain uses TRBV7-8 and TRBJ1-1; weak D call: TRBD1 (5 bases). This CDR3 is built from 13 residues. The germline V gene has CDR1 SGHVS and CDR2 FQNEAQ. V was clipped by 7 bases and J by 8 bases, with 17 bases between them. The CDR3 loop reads CASKGGATLEAFF. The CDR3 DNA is TGTGCCAGCAAGGGCGGGGCTACACTGGAAGCTTTCTTT.

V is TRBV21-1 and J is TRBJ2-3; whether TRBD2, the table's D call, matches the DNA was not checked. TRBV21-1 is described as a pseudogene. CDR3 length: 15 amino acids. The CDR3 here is CASTLLAGRPDTQYF. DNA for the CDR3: TGTGCCAGCACCCTACTAGCGGGGCGGCCAGATACGCAGTATTTT.

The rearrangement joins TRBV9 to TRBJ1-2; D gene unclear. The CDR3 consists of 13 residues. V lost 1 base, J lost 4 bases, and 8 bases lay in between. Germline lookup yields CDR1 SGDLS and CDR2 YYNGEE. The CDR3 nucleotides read TGTGCCAGCAGCGTAAATAGCGGCTATGGCTACACCTTC. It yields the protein CASSVNSGYGYTF.

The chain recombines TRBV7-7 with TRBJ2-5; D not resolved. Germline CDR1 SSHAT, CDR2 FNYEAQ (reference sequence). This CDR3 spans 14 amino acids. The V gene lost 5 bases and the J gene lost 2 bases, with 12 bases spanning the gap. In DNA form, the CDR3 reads TGTGCCAGCAGCCCCCGTCTAAAGCAAGAGACCCAGTACTTC. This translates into CASSPRLKQETQYF.

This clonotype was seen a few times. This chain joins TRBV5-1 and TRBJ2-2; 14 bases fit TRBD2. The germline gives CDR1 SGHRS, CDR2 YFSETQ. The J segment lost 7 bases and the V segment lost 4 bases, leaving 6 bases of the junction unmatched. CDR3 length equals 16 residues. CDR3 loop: CASSAGLAGVGGELFF. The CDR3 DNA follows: TGCGCCAGCAGCGCGGGACTAGCGGGAGTTGGCGGGGAGCTGTTTTTT. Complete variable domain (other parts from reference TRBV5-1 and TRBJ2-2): KAGVTQTPRYLIKTRGQQVTLSCSPISGHRSVSWYQQTPGQGLQFLFEYFSETQRNKGNFPGRFSGRQFSNSRSEMNVSTLELGDSALYLCASSAGLAGVGGELFFGEGSRLTVL.

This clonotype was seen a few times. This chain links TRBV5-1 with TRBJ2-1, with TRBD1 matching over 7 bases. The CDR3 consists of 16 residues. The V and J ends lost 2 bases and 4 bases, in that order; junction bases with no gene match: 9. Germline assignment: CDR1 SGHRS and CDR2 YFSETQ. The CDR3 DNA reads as TGCGCCAGCAGCTTACCCTCCAGCAGGGGGTACAATGAGCAGTTCTTC. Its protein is CASSLPSSRGYNEQFF.

The CDR3 nucleotides are TGCGCCAGCAGCGAAAATCTTGCAGGACAGGGTTGGTACGAGCAGTACTTC. This translates into CASSENLAGQGWYEQYF. V gene TRBV4-1 combines with J gene TRBJ2-5; 8 bases agree with TRBD1. TRBJ2-7 explains the end of the DNA better; the J call may be wrong. Germline CDR1 MGHRA, CDR2 YSYEKL. CDR3 length equals 17 residues.

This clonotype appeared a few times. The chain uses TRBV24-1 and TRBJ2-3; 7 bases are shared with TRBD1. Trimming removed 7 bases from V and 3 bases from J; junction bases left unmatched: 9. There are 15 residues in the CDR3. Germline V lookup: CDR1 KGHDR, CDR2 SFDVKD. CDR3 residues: CATRQTGQQTDTQYF. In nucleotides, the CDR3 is TGTGCCACCAGACAAACGGGACAGCAAACAGATACGCAGTATTTT.

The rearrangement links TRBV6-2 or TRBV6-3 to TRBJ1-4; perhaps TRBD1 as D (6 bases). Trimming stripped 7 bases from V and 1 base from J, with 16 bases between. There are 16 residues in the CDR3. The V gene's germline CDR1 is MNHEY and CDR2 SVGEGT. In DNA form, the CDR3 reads TGTGCCAGCACCTTCGGACAGAAATTAACTAATGAAAAACTGTTTTTT. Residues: CASTFGQKLTNEKLFF.

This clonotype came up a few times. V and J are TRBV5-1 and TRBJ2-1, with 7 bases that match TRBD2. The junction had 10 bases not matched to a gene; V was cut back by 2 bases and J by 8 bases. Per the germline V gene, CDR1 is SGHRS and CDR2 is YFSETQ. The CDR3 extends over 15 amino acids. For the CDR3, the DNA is TGCGCCAGCAGCTTAGGAACGGGAGGTTCCGATGAGCAGTTCTTC. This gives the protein CASSLGTGGSDEQFF.

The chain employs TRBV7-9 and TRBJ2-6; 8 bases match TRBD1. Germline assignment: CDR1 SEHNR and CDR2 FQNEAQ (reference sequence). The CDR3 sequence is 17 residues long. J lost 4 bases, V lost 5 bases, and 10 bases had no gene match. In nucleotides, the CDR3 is TGTGCCAGCAGCACATGGACAGGGACGAACGGGGCCAACGTCCTGACTTTC. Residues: CASSTWTGTNGANVLTF.

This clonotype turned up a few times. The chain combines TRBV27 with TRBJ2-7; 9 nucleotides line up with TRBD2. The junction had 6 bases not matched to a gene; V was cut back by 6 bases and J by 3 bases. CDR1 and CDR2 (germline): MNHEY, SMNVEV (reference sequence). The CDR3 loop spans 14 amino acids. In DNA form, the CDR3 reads TGTGCCAGCAGCCCGACTAGCGGATACTACGAGCAGTACTTC. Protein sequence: CASSPTSGYYEQYF.

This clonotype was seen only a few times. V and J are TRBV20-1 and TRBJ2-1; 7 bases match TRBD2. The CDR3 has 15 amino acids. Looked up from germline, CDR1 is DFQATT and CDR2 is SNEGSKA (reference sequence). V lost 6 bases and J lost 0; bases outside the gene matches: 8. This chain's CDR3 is CSARPGEGSYNEQFF. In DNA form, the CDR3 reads TGCAGTGCGAGACCGGGGGAGGGCTCCTACAATGAGCAGTTCTTC.

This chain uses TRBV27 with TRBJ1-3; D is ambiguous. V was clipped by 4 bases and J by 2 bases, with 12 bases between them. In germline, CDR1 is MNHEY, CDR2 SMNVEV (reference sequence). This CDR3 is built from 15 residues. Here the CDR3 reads CASSYQGFAGNTIYF. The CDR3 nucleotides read TGTGCCAGCAGTTACCAAGGGTTCGCTGGAAACACCATATATTTT.

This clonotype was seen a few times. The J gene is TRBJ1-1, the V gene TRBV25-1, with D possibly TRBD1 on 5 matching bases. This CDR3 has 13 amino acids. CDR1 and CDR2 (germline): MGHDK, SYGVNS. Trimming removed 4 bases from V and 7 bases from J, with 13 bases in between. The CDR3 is CASSALGGNEAFF. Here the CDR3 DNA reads TGTGCCAGCAGTGCCCTTGGGGGGAATGAAGCTTTCTTT.

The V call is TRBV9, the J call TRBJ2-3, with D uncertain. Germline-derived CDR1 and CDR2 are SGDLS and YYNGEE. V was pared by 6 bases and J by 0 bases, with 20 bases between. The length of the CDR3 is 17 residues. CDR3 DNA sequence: TGTGCCAGCAACTTATCGGGCCTACGAACTAGCACAGATACGCAGTATTTT. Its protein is CASNLSGLRTSTDTQYF. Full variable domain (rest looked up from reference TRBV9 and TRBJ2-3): DSGVTQTPKHLITATGQRVTLRCSPRSGDLSVYWYQQSLDQGLQFLIQYYNGEERAKGNILERFSAQQFPDLHSELNLSSLELGDSALYFCASNLSGLRTSTDTQYFGPGTRLTVL.

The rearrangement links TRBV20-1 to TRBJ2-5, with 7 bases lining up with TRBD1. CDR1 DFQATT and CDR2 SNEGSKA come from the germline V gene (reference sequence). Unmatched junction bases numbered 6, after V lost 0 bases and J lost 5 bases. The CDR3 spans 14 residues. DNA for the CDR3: TGCAGTGCTAGAGACGACAGGGTAGGGGAGACCCAGTACTTC. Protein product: CSARDDRVGETQYF.

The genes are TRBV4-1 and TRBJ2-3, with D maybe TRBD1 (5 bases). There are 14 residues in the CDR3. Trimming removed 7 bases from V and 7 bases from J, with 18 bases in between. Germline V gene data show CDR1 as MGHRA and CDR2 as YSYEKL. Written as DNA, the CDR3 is TGCGCCAGCAACCAGGGTATACGAAAGTATACGCAGTATTTT. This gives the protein CASNQGIRKYTQYF.

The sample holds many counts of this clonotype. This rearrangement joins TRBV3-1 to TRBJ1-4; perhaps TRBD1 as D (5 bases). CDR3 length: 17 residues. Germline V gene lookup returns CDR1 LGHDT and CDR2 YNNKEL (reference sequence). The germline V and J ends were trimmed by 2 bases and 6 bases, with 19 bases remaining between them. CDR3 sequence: CASSQRAGTPTDEKLFF. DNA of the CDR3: TGTGCCAGCAGCCAAAGGGCAGGGACGCCGACTGATGAAAAACTGTTTTTT.

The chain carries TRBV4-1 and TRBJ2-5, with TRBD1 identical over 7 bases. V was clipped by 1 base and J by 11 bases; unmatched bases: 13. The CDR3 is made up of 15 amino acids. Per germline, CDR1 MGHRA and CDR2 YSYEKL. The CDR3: CASSQGIKGAREQYF. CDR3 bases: TGCGCCAGCAGCCAAGGGATCAAGGGGGCGAGGGAGCAGTACTTC.

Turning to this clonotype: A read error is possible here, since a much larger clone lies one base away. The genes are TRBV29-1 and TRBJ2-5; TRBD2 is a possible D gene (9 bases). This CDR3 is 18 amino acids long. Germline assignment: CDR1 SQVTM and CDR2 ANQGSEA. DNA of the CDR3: TGCAGCGTTGGGGGGACAGGAGGCCGAGCGGGAGGCGAAGAGACCCGGTACTTC. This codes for CSVGGTGGRAGGEETRYF.

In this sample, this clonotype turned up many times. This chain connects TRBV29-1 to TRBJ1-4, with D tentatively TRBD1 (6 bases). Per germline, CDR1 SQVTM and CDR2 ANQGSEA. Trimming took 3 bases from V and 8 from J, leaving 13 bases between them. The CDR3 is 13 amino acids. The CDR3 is CSVDTGTSEKLFF. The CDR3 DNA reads TGCAGCGTTGACACAGGGACGAGCGAAAAACTGTTTTTT.

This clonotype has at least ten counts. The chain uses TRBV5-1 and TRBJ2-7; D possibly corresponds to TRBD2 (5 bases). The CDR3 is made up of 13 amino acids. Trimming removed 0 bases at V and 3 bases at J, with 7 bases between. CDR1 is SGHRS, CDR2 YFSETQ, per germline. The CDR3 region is CASSLEGLYEQYF. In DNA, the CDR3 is TGCGCCAGCAGCTTGGAAGGACTCTACGAGCAGTACTTC.